This TCR beta chain was found in a study of T cells after yellow fever vaccination. Whole-study results and caveats: Boosting was followed by the reappearance of most primary-vaccination clones (just under 98% CD4, roughly 90% CD8). Abundant bulk-population clonotypes could contaminate the FACS-sorted repertoires. Faster peaking, at day 5 versus 15, marked a secondary response that was weaker.

This CDR3 is 17 amino acids long. CDR1 is MNHEY and CDR2 is SVGEGT in the germline V gene. V lost 5 bases to trimming and J lost 1 base, with 17 bases between them. Template-switching 5'RACE yielded the TCR cDNA; a universal primer site and UMIs were added in the process. TCRdb re-derived calls from the 5' RACE reads in MiXCR, one entry per CDR3 protein. The sample yields roughly 300,000 distinct CDR3 sequences, about 8.3% seen once. In this sample, this clonotype turned up a few times. The antigen is not known. Sequencing was performed on PBMCs, taken about 49 days after the first yellow fever vaccination. The genes are TRBV6-2 or TRBV6-3 and TRBJ1-4; TRBD1 might be the D (5 bases). This clonotype was obtained from a man aged 18 to 30 who received the YFV17D yellow fever vaccine. CDR3 sequence reads: CASSPGTVRLTNEKLFF. The DNA for the CDR3 is TGTGCCAGCAGTCCCGGGACGGTCCGTTTAACTAATGAAAAACTGTTTTTT.